This section outlines one TCR beta chain sequence together with its context. Original processing methods: It was from reference gene primer amplification that nucleated cell counts were estimated. Some clones are missing from TCRdb's copy, which holds only in-frame ones; the method was immunoSEQ multiplex PCR. The V and J calls and the clone size are those of that table, but D and trimming were determined from the DNA. The data contain approximately 50,000 clones, approximately 82% of them singletons. Living in 24 US areas, the participants were between about 18 and 100 years of age. The CDR3 has 14 residues. The junction had 8 bases not matched to a gene; V was cut back by 6 bases and J by 5 bases. The germline CDR1 and CDR2 sequences are SNHLY and FYNNEI. The sample comes from a study of blood T cell repertoires in COVID-19. Study-level background: Sites across the United States, Italy and Spain contributed samples from acute and convalescent COVID-19.

The TCR sequence derives from a woman aged 45-59 years with acute COVID-19. V and J are TRBV2 and TRBJ1-1, with 8 positions matching TRBD1. The sequenced material came from PBMCs or T cells enriched from blood (not recorded which). CDR3 region: CASRGRQGLTEAFF. CDR3 in DNA: TGTGCCAGCAGGGGACGACAGGGGCTGACTGAAGCTTTCTTT.